A single sample is the source of the 24 T cell receptor beta chains below, sequenced in a study of cytomegalovirus exposure and HLA in healthy donors. The PCR had 60 Vbeta and 13 Jbeta primers. The data were produced by immunoSEQ multiplex PCR, yet TCRdb's version contains in-frame clones alone and is incomplete. The sample has 130,000 to 150,000 clones, 70% to 85% seen once. Sequencing was done on a sample of PBMCs. These receptors were obtained from a middle-aged man in good health and CMV-seropositive.

The J gene is TRBJ1-2, the V gene TRBV5-1; 8 nucleotides line up with TRBD1. V trimming: 4 bases; J trimming: 3 bases; junction bases outside the gene matches: 14. This CDR3 spans 17 amino acids. Germline-derived CDR1 and CDR2 are SGHRS and YFSETQ. The CDR3 loop is CASSPQTGEASYYGYTF. The DNA of the CDR3 is TGCGCCAGCAGCCCTCAGACAGGGGAAGCTTCTTACTATGGCTACACCTTC.

This chain connects TRBV5-1 to TRBJ1-1; 7 nucleotides align to TRBD1. J was trimmed by 4 bases and V by 4 bases; bases with no gene match: 4. CDR3 length: 13 amino acids. Germline lookup yields CDR1 SGHRS and CDR2 YFSETQ. DNA of the CDR3: TGCGCCAGCAGCCGACAGGGACCCACTGAAGCTTTCTTT. It codes for CASSRQGPTEAFF. The full variable domain, rest sourced from reference TRBV5-1 and TRBJ1-1, is KAGVTQTPRYLIKTRGQQVTLSCSPISGHRSVSWYQQTPGQGLQFLFEYFSETQRNKGNFPGRFSGRQFSNSRSEMNVSTLELGDSALYLCASSRQGPTEAFFGQGTRLTVV.

This chain connects TRBV18 to TRBJ1-2; the match to TRBD1 covers 10 bases. The germline gives CDR1 KGHSH, CDR2 LQKENI. This CDR3 is built from 16 residues. Germline trimming cut 3 bases from V and 8 bases from J; bases unmatched to any gene: 12. CDR3 region: CASSPSDRGRLGGYTF. CDR3 in DNA: TGTGCCAGCTCACCCTCCGACAGGGGGCGACTGGGGGGCTACACCTTC.

The V call is TRBV19, the J call TRBJ1-5; 8 positions agree with TRBD1. J was trimmed by 7 bases and V by 5 bases; bases with no gene match: 4. The germline V gene has CDR1 LNHDA and CDR2 SQIVND (reference sequence). This CDR3 comprises 13 residues. This CDR3 reads CASSQQGEQPQHF. CDR3 DNA sequence: TGTGCCAGTAGTCAACAGGGGGAACAGCCCCAGCATTTT.

The chain links TRBV10-3 to TRBJ2-7; a possible D gene is TRBD1 (6 bases). In germline, CDR1 is ENHRY, CDR2 SYGVKD. CDR3 length equals 13 residues. Trimming took off 5 bases at V and 6 bases at J, with 14 bases between the two ends. CDR3 in amino acids: CAISTTGSAEQYF. CDR3 nucleotide sequence: TGTGCCATCAGTACAACAGGGTCGGCCGAGCAGTACTTC.

CDR3 nucleotides: TGTGCCTGGAGTGGCGGGAGAAGCTACGAGCAGTACTTC. It specifies CAWSGGRSYEQYF. The chain has TRBV30 and TRBJ2-7, with 7 bases matching TRBD2. Germline CDR1 is GTSNPN and CDR2 is SVGIG (reference sequence). CDR3 length: 13 amino acids. V lost 1 base, J lost 3 bases, and 3 bases stayed unmatched.

The V call is TRBV9, the J call TRBJ2-2; 7 nucleotides line up with TRBD1. J lost 6 bases, V lost 0 bases, and 2 bases had no gene match. Germline V gene data show CDR1 as SGDLS and CDR2 as YYNGEE. The CDR3 has 14 amino acids. CDR3 amino acids: CASSVVQGAGELFF. CDR3 in DNA: TGTGCCAGCAGCGTAGTTCAGGGGGCCGGGGAGCTGTTTTTT. Full variable domain (remainder filled in from reference TRBV9 and TRBJ2-2): DSGVTQTPKHLITATGQRVTLRCSPRSGDLSVYWYQQSLDQGLQFLIQYYNGEERAKGNILERFSAQQFPDLHSELNLSSLELGDSALYFCASSVVQGAGELFFGEGSRLTVL.

This clone was observed a single time. The chain recombines TRBV6-6 with TRBJ2-7; D is unresolved. Trimming took 11 bases from V and 5 from J, leaving 13 bases between them. Germline CDR1 MNHNY, CDR2 SVGAGI (reference sequence). The CDR3 runs to 11 residues. The CDR3 coding sequence is TGTGCCTGTCAATCGAGGAACGAGCAGTACTTC. Amino acid sequence: CACQSRNEQYF.

This chain uses TRBV5-5 with TRBJ2-2; 7 positions agree with TRBD2. The germline gives CDR1 SGHKS, CDR2 YYEKEE (reference sequence). J was trimmed by 3 bases and V by 1 base; bases with no gene match: 6. The CDR3 runs 16 residues. The CDR3 loop reads CASSLRGGSYTGELFF. For the CDR3, the DNA is TGTGCCAGCAGCTTGCGGGGCGGGAGTTACACCGGGGAGCTGTTTTTT. The complete variable domain, with remaining parts taken from reference TRBV5-5 and TRBJ2-2, reads DAGVTQSPTHLIKTRGQQVTLRCSPISGHKSVSWYQQVLGQGPQFIFQYYEKEERGRGNFPDRFSARQFPNYSSELNVNALLLGDSALYLCASSLRGGSYTGELFFGEGSRLTVL.

This chain links TRBV27 with TRBJ1-1; D might be TRBD1 (5 bases). This CDR3 has 14 amino acids. Germline-derived CDR1 and CDR2 are MNHEY and SMNVEV (reference sequence). V was shortened by 0 bases and J by 1 base, with 6 bases between the two germline ends. The CDR3 sequence: CASSLSGQNTEAFF. The DNA of the CDR3 is TGTGCCAGCAGTTTATCAGGACAGAACACTGAAGCTTTCTTT.

V gene TRBV9 combines with J gene TRBJ2-3; 9 nucleotides match TRBD2. The CDR3 covers 17 residues. J was trimmed by 2 bases and V by 1 base; bases with no gene match: 8. Germline-derived CDR1 and CDR2 are SGDLS and YYNGEE. CDR3 amino acids: CASSVSGGGANTDTQYF. CDR3 nucleotides: TGTGCCAGCAGCGTATCCGGCGGGGGGGCAAACACAGATACGCAGTATTTT.

The CDR3: CASSFARDRHQPQHF. CDR3 in DNA: TGTGCCAGCAGCTTCGCCAGGGACAGGCATCAGCCCCAGCATTTT. The chain carries TRBV7-8 and TRBJ1-5; 8 bases map to TRBD1. The trim removed 3 bases at V and 5 bases at J, leaving 6 bases unmatched. The CDR3 loop spans 15 amino acids. Germline V gene sequence: CDR1 SGHVS, CDR2 FQNEAQ. Variable domain in full (rest from reference TRBV7-8 and TRBJ1-5): GAGVSQSPRYKVAKRGQDVALRCDPISGHVSLFWYQQALGQGPEFLTYFQNEAQLDKSGLPSDRFFAERPEGSVSTLKIQRTQQEDSAVYLCASSFARDRHQPQHFGDGTRLSIL.

The genes are TRBV9 and TRBJ2-2; D gene ambiguous. This CDR3 region has 15 residues. Trimming took 0 bases from V and 5 from J, leaving 11 bases between them. Germline assignment: CDR1 SGDLS and CDR2 YYNGEE. CDR3 residues: CASSVVSGGTGELFF. CDR3 DNA sequence: TGTGCCAGCAGCGTAGTATCAGGTGGGACCGGGGAGCTGTTTTTT.

CDR3 nucleotides: TGTGCCTGGGGAACAGGGAGATGGGATGGCTACACCTTC. As protein: CAWGTGRWDGYTF. The chain is built from TRBV30 and TRBJ1-2, with D perhaps matching TRBD1 (6 bases). In germline, CDR1 is GTSNPN, CDR2 SVGIG (reference sequence). The V end lost 5 bases, the J end lost 6 bases, and 16 bases lay between the germline ends. CDR3 length: 13 amino acids.

This clone has just one count. The chain employs TRBV11-3 and TRBJ1-1; 7 nucleotides align to TRBD1. Germline V gene data show CDR1 as SGHNT and CDR2 as YENEEA. The CDR3 covers 13 residues. Trimming cost V 4 bases and J 4 bases; bases outside gene matches: 3. CDR3 protein: CASSSTGSTEAFF. In nucleotides, the CDR3 is TGTGCCAGCAGCTCGACAGGGAGCACTGAAGCTTTCTTT.

The chain employs TRBV7-8 and TRBJ1-2; a weak D match, TRBD1 (5 bases). The CDR3 consists of 13 residues. Trimming removed 8 bases from V and 4 bases from J, with 14 bases in between. Looked up from germline, CDR1 is SGHVS and CDR2 is FQNEAQ. The CDR3 region has the DNA TGTGCCAGCCGCCGCTTGGGGCTCTATGGCTACACCTTC. It codes for CASRRLGLYGYTF.

The chain has TRBV7-9 and TRBJ1-1, with TRBD1 matching over 9 bases. V shed 6 bases and J 12 bases; nucleotides not matched to a gene: 11. There are 13 residues in the CDR3. CDR1 SEHNR and CDR2 FQNEAQ come from the germline V gene (reference sequence). The CDR3 reads CASSPGGGQGSFF. In nucleotides, the CDR3 is TGTGCCAGCAGTCCTGGGGGGGGACAGGGATCTTTCTTT.

This clone was observed once. J is TRBJ1-5 and V is TRBV18, with D perhaps TRBD1 (6 bases). This CDR3 has 13 residues. Germline values: CDR1 KGHSH, CDR2 LQKENI. Trimming shortened V by 4 bases and J by 5 bases, and 9 bases separated the two germline ends. The CDR3 sequence: CASSLRTDQPQHF. In DNA form, the CDR3 reads TGTGCCAGCTCACTCCGGACAGATCAGCCCCAGCATTTT.

J is TRBJ1-4 and V is TRBV7-9; 7 bases match TRBD1. Trimming at V came to 6 bases and at J to 0 bases, leaving 4 bases not matched to a gene. This CDR3 spans 15 amino acids. Germline V gene sequence: CDR1 SEHNR, CDR2 FQNEAQ (reference sequence). CDR3 DNA: TGTGCCAGCAGGGGGACAGCGACAACTAATGAAAAACTGTTTTTT. Amino acid sequence: CASRGTATTNEKLFF.

The chain employs TRBV5-5 and TRBJ1-5; 7 nucleotides agree with TRBD1. Germline trimming cut 0 bases from V and 3 bases from J; bases unmatched to any gene: 3. The CDR3 is 15 amino acids. Germline lookup yields CDR1 SGHKS and CDR2 YYEKEE (reference sequence). The CDR3 coding sequence is TGTGCCAGCAGCTTGGTCAGGGGGAACAATCAGCCCCAGCATTTT. Translating gives CASSLVRGNNQPQHF.

V gene TRBV7-2 combines with J gene TRBJ1-2; TRBD1 aligns across 7 bases. The CDR3 covers 14 residues. Germline V gene lookup returns CDR1 SGHTA and CDR2 FQGNSA. The V segment lost 7 bases and the J segment 4 bases; nucleotides outside the gene matches: 9. CDR3 in amino acids: CASNHRDRLYGYTF. CDR3 DNA sequence: TGTGCCAGCAACCACCGGGACAGACTCTATGGCTACACCTTC. The variable domain in full, completed from reference TRBV7-2 and TRBJ1-2, reads GAGVSQSPSNKVTEKGKDVELRCDPISGHTALYWYRQSLGQGLEFLIYFQGNSAPDKSGLPSDRFSAERTGGSVSTLTIQRTQQEDSAVYLCASNHRDRLYGYTFGSGTRLTVV.

The chain combines TRBV7-3 with TRBJ2-1; D gene ambiguous. Trimming removed 1 base at V and 0 bases at J, with 10 bases between. CDR3 length equals 16 residues. Germline loops: CDR1 SGHTA, CDR2 FQGTGA. The CDR3 DNA follows: TGTGCCAGCAGCTTAATCCCAGATCTCTCCTACAATGAGCAGTTCTTC. It specifies CASSLIPDLSYNEQFF. The entire variable domain, with the rest obtained from reference TRBV7-3 and TRBJ2-1, is as follows: GAGVSQTPSNKVTEKGKYVELRCDPISGHTALYWYRQSLGQGPEFLIYFQGTGAADDSGLPNDRFFAVRPEGSVSTLKIQRTERGDSAVYLCASSLIPDLSYNEQFFGPGTRLTVL.

In the case of this clone: The sample contains more than one DNA sequence encoding this CDR3. The chain combines TRBV12-5 with TRBJ2-7, with TRBD1 matching over 11 bases. The CDR3 has 15 residues. V gave up 4 bases and J gave up 5 bases; unmatched junction bases: 7. CDR1 and CDR2 from the germline V gene are LGHNT and FRNRAP. CDR3 loop: CASGSPGQGVDEQYF. For the CDR3, the DNA is TGTGCTAGTGGTTCGCCGGGACAGGGGGTCGACGAGCAGTACTTC.

This clone turned up a few times. V gene TRBV12-5 combines with J gene TRBJ1-2; TRBD1 aligns across 8 bases. There are 15 residues in the CDR3. After removal of 6 bases from V and 2 bases from J, the junction contained 8 bases not matched to a gene. Germline values: CDR1 LGHNT, CDR2 FRNRAP. CDR3 protein: CASGPYRGANYGYTF. As DNA, the CDR3 is TGTGCTAGTGGCCCGTACAGGGGGGCAAACTATGGCTACACCTTC.